These 7 T cell receptor beta chains originate from one sample sequenced in a study of blood T cell repertoires in COVID-19. Profiled with immunoSEQ multiplex PCR; TCRdb holds only in-frame clones, not every one. The sample includes around 160,000 clones, over 75% of them seen just once. The source material was peripheral blood. The receptors derive from a man between 18 and 35 years old with COVID-19, enrolled during active disease.

The rearrangement uses TRBV7-6 and TRBJ2-7, with 10 positions matching TRBD1. Germline CDR1 reads SGHVS; CDR2 reads FNYEAQ. There are 15 residues in the CDR3. V dropped 5 bases and J dropped 5; count of bases not matched to a gene: 9. The CDR3 DNA reads as TGTGCCAGCAGCCCCACGGGACAGGGGTCCCACGAGCAGTACTTC. The encoded protein is CASSPTGQGSHEQYF.

V usage is TRBV28 and J usage is TRBJ2-2; 8 bases agree with TRBD2. The length of the CDR3 is 16 residues. Germline V gene lookup returns CDR1 MDHEN and CDR2 SYDVKM. V dropped 3 bases and J dropped 0; count of bases not matched to a gene: 3. The CDR3 bases are TGTGCCAGCAGTTTCCTTAGCGGGGCGAACACCGGGGAGCTGTTTTTT. Protein product: CASSFLSGANTGELFF.

This sequence joins TRBV6-1 and TRBJ2-7, with D hard to call. Germline CDR1 reads MNHNS; CDR2 reads SASEGT. V lost 1 base and J 0 bases, leaving 13 bases between the germline ends. The CDR3 runs to 16 residues. The CDR3 nucleotides read TGTGCCAGCAGTGAAGGTTTGAGGCTCAACTCCTACGAGCAGTACTTC. It specifies CASSEGLRLNSYEQYF.

V and J are TRBV5-1 and TRBJ2-1, with 10 bases fitting TRBD2. The J segment lost 7 bases and the V segment lost 2 bases, leaving 21 bases of the junction unmatched. The CDR3 totals 20 residues. The germline CDR1 and CDR2 sequences are SGHRS and YFSETQ. The CDR3 loop is CASSLGAGGPWRTPRNEQFF. CDR3 coding DNA: TGCGCCAGCAGCTTAGGAGCGGGAGGGCCTTGGCGTACCCCCCGGAATGAGCAGTTCTTC.

Notes on this clone: Sequence at one end of the junction differs from germline and may be a read error. The chain employs TRBV28 and TRBJ1-4; 8 bases map to TRBD1. The CDR3 contains 13 residues. Germline-derived CDR1 and CDR2 are MDHEN and SYDVKM. CDR3 protein: CASEDREHEKLLF. The CDR3 bases are TGTGCCAGCGAGGACAGGGAACATGAAAAACTGCTTTTT.

The sample holds a few counts of this clone. The rearrangement links TRBV7-8 to TRBJ2-7; D is undetermined. The V gene lost 1 base and the J gene lost 0 bases, with 4 bases spanning the gap. CDR3 length: 13 amino acids. Looked up from germline, CDR1 is SGHVS and CDR2 is FQNEAQ. The CDR3 sequence is CASSLGLSYEQYF. CDR3 bases: TGTGCCAGCAGCTTAGGACTCTCCTACGAGCAGTACTTC.

V is TRBV12-3 or TRBV12-4 and J is TRBJ1-5; unclear D gene. CDR3 length equals 13 residues. V shed 5 bases and J shed 6 bases, with 11 bases lying between them. This CDR3 reads CASSRGEGQPQHF. The CDR3 nucleotides are TGTGCCAGCAGTCGGGGAGAGGGTCAGCCCCAGCATTTT.